This T cell receptor (beta chain) originates from a study of shared clonotypes between healthy human individuals. Points from the study as a whole: The generation probabilities recorded for non-shared clonotypes fell below those of clonotypes shared by all four donors.

Some clones are missing from TCRdb's copy, which holds only in-frame ones; the method was immunoSEQ multiplex PCR. This table has roughly 1,500,000 clones, 98% appearing once. V lost 2 bases and J lost 7, with 12 bases in between. There are 13 residues in the CDR3. Germline lookup yields CDR1 KGHSH and CDR2 LQKENI. Remarks on this clone: Its antigen is unidentified.

The rearrangement uses TRBV18 and TRBJ2-7, with unresolved D. The sequence derives from a man aged 30 to 39 in good health. The sequenced sample consisted of naive CD4+ T cells sorted from blood. Indicated subset: CD45RA+ positively selected. CDR3 protein: CASSPGFPLEQYF. CDR3 nucleotides: TGTGCCAGCTCACCAGGGTTCCCATTGGAGCAGTACTTC.